The 20 T cell receptor beta chains listed next were all sequenced from one sample in a study of T cell responses to AZD1222 COVID-19 vaccine. Here immunoSEQ multiplex PCR was the method, and the copy in TCRdb shows in-frame clones only, minus some. The sample lists more than 150,000 clones, roughly nine tenths seen once, with about 1.6% in the top ten. Sequencing used peripheral blood, obtained on day 0 of AZD1222 vaccination. The receptors shown here come from an adult in good health.

V and J are TRBV2 and TRBJ2-1; 11 positions agree with TRBD1. The ends lost 5 bases at V and 4 bases at J; junction bases unmatched: 4. This CDR3 is 15 amino acids long. CDR1 and CDR2 (germline): SNHLY, FYNNEI. The chain's CDR3 is CASSPGQGAYNEQFF. For the CDR3, the DNA is TGTGCCAGCAGTCCCGGACAGGGGGCGTACAATGAGCAGTTCTTC.

The count of this clone is one. The chain has TRBV6-1 and TRBJ1-5; D possibly corresponds to TRBD1 (5 bases). This CDR3 is built from 16 residues. Trimming took off 0 bases at V and 2 bases at J, with 11 bases between the two ends. Germline values: CDR1 MNHNS, CDR2 SASEGT. The CDR3: CASSEAGGSGNQPQHF. CDR3 bases: TGTGCCAGCAGTGAAGCCGGGGGGAGTGGCAATCAGCCCCAGCATTTT.

The chain couples TRBV2 to TRBJ1-5; possible D gene TRBD1, 5 bases. V dropped 7 bases and J dropped 2 bases, with 15 bases sitting between them. CDR3 size: 15 residues. The germline V gene has CDR1 SNHLY and CDR2 FYNNEI. The CDR3 sequence: CASNSGRGGNQPQHF. Written as DNA, the CDR3 is TGTGCCAGCAATTCTGGTAGGGGTGGCAATCAGCCCCAGCATTTT.

The J gene is TRBJ2-7, the V gene TRBV6-5; 8 bases match TRBD1. The V gene's germline CDR1 is MNHEY and CDR2 SVGAGI. This CDR3 region has 13 residues. Trimming at V came to 6 bases and at J to 5 bases, leaving 6 bases not matched to a gene. The CDR3 DNA reads TGTGCCAGCAGGAGGGACAGGTCACACGAGCAGTACTTC. It codes for CASRRDRSHEQYF.

The chain uses TRBV27 and TRBJ1-2; D gene uncertain. The CDR3 is 13 residues long. Germline CDR1 reads MNHEY; CDR2 reads SMNVEV (reference sequence). V lost 4 bases and J 8 bases, leaving 14 bases between the germline ends. CDR3 sequence reads: CASSSTAPPGYTF. CDR3 nucleotides: TGTGCCAGCAGTTCAACTGCTCCTCCCGGCTACACCTTC.

This chain connects TRBV30 to TRBJ1-5; D is undetermined. Germline-derived CDR1 and CDR2 are GTSNPN and SVGIG (reference sequence). With 2 bases removed from V and 0 bases from J, the gap between germline ends came to 8 bases. This CDR3 has 14 residues. The CDR3 DNA sequence: TGTGCCTGGAGTCGCCTCAATAGCAATCAGCCCCAGCATTTT. Translated, it gives CAWSRLNSNQPQHF.

V and J are TRBV13 and TRBJ2-7; TRBD2 aligns across 13 bases. Germline-derived CDR1 and CDR2 are PRHDT and FYEKMQ (reference sequence). The CDR3 is made up of 14 amino acids. The junction had 2 bases not matched to a gene; V was cut back by 4 bases and J by 5 bases. This CDR3 is CASSWTSGGNEQYF. The CDR3 nucleotides read TGTGCCAGCAGCTGGACTAGCGGGGGCAACGAGCAGTACTTC.

This clone was detected only once. V is TRBV15 and J is TRBJ2-5; no definite D call. In germline, CDR1 is LNHNV, CDR2 YYDKDF (reference sequence). V was cut by 0 bases and J by 4 bases, with 6 bases left in between. The CDR3 runs 13 residues. CDR3 sequence: CATSREGRETQYF. The CDR3 DNA is TGTGCCACCAGCAGAGAGGGTCGAGAGACCCAGTACTTC.

The chain uses TRBV24-1 and TRBJ2-1; possible D gene TRBD1, 6 bases. V was clipped by 3 bases and J by 12 bases, with 17 bases between them. This CDR3 has 14 amino acids. Germline V gives CDR1 KGHDR, CDR2 SFDVKD. CDR3 coding DNA: TGTGCCACCAGTGATCGCTACAGGGACCGGGGGCAGTTCTTC. Translating it yields CATSDRYRDRGQFF.

The genes are TRBV6-5 and TRBJ1-1; D is ambiguous. The CDR3 contains 12 residues. V lost 6 bases, J lost 2 bases, and 7 bases lay in between. Per germline, CDR1 MNHEY and CDR2 SVGAGI. CDR3 sequence: CASRRANTEAFF. CDR3 sequence (DNA): TGTGCCAGCAGGCGGGCCAACACTGAAGCTTTCTTT.

The chain carries TRBV18 and TRBJ1-5, with D possibly matching TRBD1 (6 bases). Germline-derived CDR1 and CDR2 are KGHSH and LQKENI. V was trimmed by 5 bases and J by 3 bases, leaving 17 bases between them. The length of the CDR3 is 16 residues. The DNA for the CDR3 is TGTGCCAGCTCAACTGGGACACCAGTTTTCAATCAGCCCCAGCATTTT. The encoded protein is CASSTGTPVFNQPQHF.

This clone was observed once. CDR3 in amino acids: CASSLRLAGGGDEQYF. CDR3 nucleotide sequence: TGTGCCAGCAGCTTGCGACTAGCGGGGGGAGGAGACGAGCAGTACTTC. The genes are TRBV5-4 and TRBJ2-7; TRBD2 matches at 13 bases. CDR1 SGHNT and CDR2 YYREEE come from the germline V gene (reference sequence). CDR3 length: 16 amino acids. J was trimmed by 5 bases and V by 1 base; bases with no gene match: 6.

The V call is TRBV18, the J call TRBJ1-1; D gene uncertain. CDR3 length: 13 residues. Trimming shortened V by 2 bases and J by 7 bases, and 11 bases separated the two germline ends. CDR1 and CDR2 (germline): KGHSH, LQKENI. CDR3 coding DNA: TGTGCCAGCTCACCATCAAGCGGGGTTGAAGCTTTCTTT. Protein: CASSPSSGVEAFF.

This clone was seen a single time. This sequence joins TRBV7-2 and TRBJ1-5; D remains ambiguous. Germline values: CDR1 SGHTA, CDR2 FQGNSA. The CDR3 contains 13 residues. Deletions cut 1 base from V and 3 bases from J, with 4 bases between. The CDR3 spells CASSLDVNQPQHF. The CDR3 region has the DNA TGTGCCAGCAGCTTAGACGTCAATCAGCCCCAGCATTTT. The whole variable domain, remainder taken from reference TRBV7-2 and TRBJ1-5, is GAGVSQSPSNKVTEKGKDVELRCDPISGHTALYWYRQSLGQGLEFLIYFQGNSAPDKSGLPSDRFSAERTGGSVSTLTIQRTQQEDSAVYLCASSLDVNQPQHFGDGTRLSIL.

This sequence joins TRBV28 and TRBJ1-6, with 7 bases that match TRBD1. The CDR3 extends over 13 amino acids. Trimming cost V 9 bases and J 14 bases; bases outside gene matches: 13. Germline CDR1 and CDR2: MDHEN and SYDVKM. The CDR3 loop reads CASSGTEVRTLHF. In nucleotides, the CDR3 is TGTGCCAGTTCCGGGACAGAGGTAAGGACCCTCCACTTT.

The V gene is TRBV5-1, the J gene TRBJ2-1; either TRBD1 or TRBD2 may supply D (5 bases each). This CDR3 contains 15 residues. Deletions cut 1 base from V and 8 bases from J, with 16 bases between. Germline values: CDR1 SGHRS, CDR2 YFSETQ. As DNA, the CDR3 is TGCGCCAGCAGCTTGTTACCGGGGTTAGGGGATGAGCAGTTCTTC. Amino acids: CASSLLPGLGDEQFF.

The table lists this clone with a count of one. The rearrangement joins TRBV28 to TRBJ1-5; D is uncertain. There are 13 residues in the CDR3. V lost 2 bases and J 6 bases, leaving 8 bases between the germline ends. Germline lookup yields CDR1 MDHEN and CDR2 SYDVKM. The CDR3 DNA reads TGTGCCAGCAGTTTAGTGGGAGGTCAGCCCCAGCATTTT. It translates to CASSLVGGQPQHF.

The V gene is TRBV24-1, the J gene TRBJ2-3; no reliable D call. Trimming took 7 bases from V and 2 from J, leaving 6 bases between them. The CDR3 runs to 12 residues. Germline V gene lookup returns CDR1 KGHDR and CDR2 SFDVKD. CDR3 sequence: CATRELTDTQYF. DNA of the CDR3: TGTGCCACCAGAGAGCTCACAGATACGCAGTATTTT.

At least ten counts were recorded for this clone. The V gene is TRBV3-1 (or the pseudogene TRBV3-2), the J gene TRBJ1-6; weak D call: TRBD1 (6 bases). Germline loops: CDR1 LGHDT, CDR2 YNNKEL (reference sequence). V was trimmed by 7 bases and J by 8 bases, leaving 18 bases between them. This CDR3 has 15 residues. The DNA for the CDR3 is TGTGCCAGCACCCCAGGGGCACGCAAGGATTCACCCCTCCACTTT. Residues: CASTPGARKDSPLHF.

The chain has TRBV6-5 and TRBJ1-1; weak D call: TRBD1 (5 bases). CDR1 MNHEY and CDR2 SVGAGI come from the germline V gene. This CDR3 comprises 14 residues. Deletions cut 4 bases from V and 6 bases from J, with 15 bases between. The chain's CDR3 is CASSSIQGSPEAFF. The DNA for the CDR3 is TGTGCCAGCAGTTCTATCCAGGGTAGCCCTGAAGCTTTCTTT.